This TCR beta chain derives from a study of PD-1 blockade in classical Hodgkin lymphoma. Study outcomes and limitations: In CD4+ cells, TCR diversity went up significantly by C4D1, but in CD8+ cells it did not. Complete responders showed a baseline diversity that resembled the diversity of newly diagnosed patients. Lower baseline TCR diversity was reported for newly diagnosed patients than for healthy donors. Underlying causes for the observed repertoire differences were not defined, possibly disease activity or prior therapy.

Concerning this clone: Its antigen is undetermined.

Some clones are missing from TCRdb's copy, which holds only in-frame ones; the method was immunoSEQ multiplex PCR. The data show roughly 50,000 clones, with around nine tenths seen just once and approximately 7% held by the top ten. The time point here: cycle 4 day 1 (C4D1), after five to seven weeks of nivolumab. Relapse after autologous stem cell transplantation occurred in every patient, and brentuximab vedotin exposure varied. This CDR3 is built from 14 residues. The ends were cut back, 5 bases at V and 4 bases at J, with 11 bases in the middle. The germline V gene has CDR1 SGHVS and CDR2 FQNEAQ.

The rearrangement joins TRBV7-8 to TRBJ2-2, with unresolved D. The TCR comes from a human donor with classical Hodgkin lymphoma. The source was peripheral blood mononuclear cells (PBMCs), collected before the fourth cycle of nivolumab. CDR3 coding DNA: TGTGCCAGCAGCCCTGGTCGTCTCACCGGGGAGCTGTTTTTT. It yields the protein CASSPGRLTGELFF.